The TCR beta chain described here comes from a study of cytomegalovirus exposure and HLA in healthy donors. Study-wide findings and caveats: High sensitivity and specificity were reportedly achieved when the classifier diagnosed cytomegalovirus status.

Use of 60 Vbeta and 13 Jbeta primers characterized the PCR. Method: immunoSEQ multiplex PCR; TCRdb's copy keeps in-frame clones and lacks some. The sample includes over 100,000 clones, roughly four fifths seen only once; the top ten take about 7.4%. As concerns this clone: Antigen unknown.

The V gene lost 0 bases and the J gene lost 8 bases, with 14 bases spanning the gap. Germline-derived CDR1 and CDR2 are SGDLS and YYNGEE. There are 14 residues in the CDR3. The rearrangement joins TRBV9 to TRBJ1-1; D not certain. The sequenced sample was PBMCs. The sequence was obtained from a woman aged 45-59 years in good health and CMV-seropositive. The CDR3 sequence: CASSVGVGGDEAFF. CDR3 sequence (DNA): TGTGCCAGCAGCGTAGGGGTAGGCGGTGACGAAGCTTTCTTT.